These 22 T cell receptor beta chains were sequenced from one sample in a study of blood T cell repertoires in COVID-19. TCRdb keeps only in-frame clones here, not all; method: immunoSEQ multiplex PCR. Here the sample spans a few hundred thousand clones, about 89% being singletons. The specimen was PBMCs or T cells enriched from blood (not recorded which). The receptors shown here come from a woman aged 30 to 39 who had recovered from COVID-19.

The chain employs TRBV5-1 and TRBJ2-1; D possibly corresponds to TRBD2 (6 bases). The CDR3 consists of 16 residues. The V gene lost 1 base and the J gene lost 8 bases, with 19 bases spanning the gap. Germline-derived CDR1 and CDR2 are SGHRS and YFSETQ. CDR3 DNA sequence: TGCGCCAGCAGCTTGCGAGTTGGAGGGACGGGGGATGAGCAGTTCTTC. Translating it yields CASSLRVGGTGDEQFF.

This clone was seen only once. This chain joins TRBV12-3 or TRBV12-4 and TRBJ1-2; D is undetermined. V shed 7 bases and J shed 2 bases, with 11 bases lying between them. The CDR3 is 13 amino acids. This chain's CDR3 is CASTLSVNYGYTF. The CDR3 DNA follows: TGTGCCAGCACCCTCAGTGTAAACTATGGCTACACCTTC.

The V call is TRBV13, the J call TRBJ1-1; TRBD1 aligns across 10 bases. The J segment lost 6 bases and the V segment lost 4 bases, leaving 8 bases of the junction unmatched. CDR1 is PRHDT, CDR2 FYEKMQ, per germline (reference sequence). The length of the CDR3 is 15 residues. This CDR3 reads CASSSTSDRGPEAFF. The CDR3 DNA follows: TGTGCCAGCAGCTCCACCTCCGACAGGGGGCCTGAAGCTTTCTTT.

V is TRBV5-4 and J is TRBJ2-3; TRBD2 aligns across 8 bases. CDR1 and CDR2 from the germline V gene are SGHNT and YYREEE (reference sequence). The junction had 4 bases not matched to a gene; V was cut back by 2 bases and J by 5 bases. The CDR3 is made up of 14 amino acids. The CDR3 is CASSFSGAGDTQYF. CDR3 DNA: TGTGCCAGCAGCTTTAGCGGGGCGGGAGATACGCAGTATTTT.

At least ten counts were recorded for this clone. The rearrangement links TRBV15 to TRBJ2-2; TRBD2 matches at 9 bases. Germline CDR1 LNHNV, CDR2 YYDKDF (reference sequence). V was clipped by 1 base and J by 6 bases; unmatched bases: 12. The CDR3 is 18 amino acids. In nucleotides, the CDR3 is TGTGCCACCAGCAGAGCGCAATCTTTTGCGGGAGGGCCCGGGGAGCTGTTTTTT. The encoded protein is CATSRAQSFAGGPGELFF. The full variable domain, in which reference TRBV15 and TRBJ2-2 provide the parts outside the CDR3, is DAMVIQNPRYQVTQFGKPVTLSCSQTLNHNVMYWYQQKSSQAPKLLFHYYDKDFNNEADTPDNFQSRRPNTSFCFLDIRSPGLGDTAMYLCATSRAQSFAGGPGELFFGEGSRLTVL.

The J gene is TRBJ2-7, the V gene TRBV28; 13 bases align to TRBD2. This CDR3 is 19 amino acids long. V was clipped by 4 bases and J by 3 bases; unmatched bases: 15. Germline-derived CDR1 and CDR2 are MDHEN and SYDVKM. The CDR3 nucleotides read TGTGCCAGCAGTTACCTAATGACGGTGACTAGCGGGAGGATCTACGAGCAGTACTTC. This sequence encodes CASSYLMTVTSGRIYEQYF. Based on the CDR3 plus reference TRBV28 and TRBJ2-7, the full variable domain is DVKVTQSSRYLVKRTGEKVFLECVQDMDHENMFWYRQDPGLGLRLIYFSYDVKMKEKGDIPEGYSVSREKKERFSLILESASTNQTSMYLCASSYLMTVTSGRIYEQYFGPGTRLTVT.

CDR3 bases: TGTGCCAGCAGTTATGACAGGGGAGAAGGCTACACCTTC. Protein product: CASSYDRGEGYTF. The genes are TRBV6-5 and TRBJ1-2; 8 nucleotides line up with TRBD1. CDR3 length equals 13 residues. Germline V lookup: CDR1 MNHEY, CDR2 SVGAGI. J was trimmed by 8 bases and V by 3 bases; bases with no gene match: 5.

This clone was seen more than once but under ten times. V is TRBV9 and J is TRBJ2-1, with 14 bases identical to TRBD2. This CDR3 is built from 19 residues. Germline values: CDR1 SGDLS, CDR2 YYNGEE. The junction had 13 bases not matched to a gene; V was cut back by 0 bases and J by 8 bases. CDR3 DNA sequence: TGTGCCAGCAGCGTAGAGCGACTAGCGGGAGGGGGATACTGCGATGAGCAGTTCTTC. Translating it yields CASSVERLAGGGYCDEQFF. The full variable domain, in which reference TRBV9 and TRBJ2-1 provide the parts outside the CDR3, is DSGVTQTPKHLITATGQRVTLRCSPRSGDLSVYWYQQSLDQGLQFLIQYYNGEERAKGNILERFSAQQFPDLHSELNLSSLELGDSALYFCASSVERLAGGGYCDEQFFGPGTRLTVL.

The chain links TRBV9 to TRBJ1-1; TRBD1 is a possible D gene (6 bases). V gave up 0 bases and J gave up 1 base, with 13 bases separating them. Germline V CDR1 and CDR2: SGDLS, YYNGEE. CDR3 length: 16 amino acids. The CDR3 DNA reads as TGTGCCAGCAGCGTAGCTACAGGGAGAGCGAACACTGAAGCTTTCTTT. Translated: CASSVATGRANTEAFF. Complete variable domain (other parts from reference TRBV9 and TRBJ1-1): DSGVTQTPKHLITATGQRVTLRCSPRSGDLSVYWYQQSLDQGLQFLIQYYNGEERAKGNILERFSAQQFPDLHSELNLSSLELGDSALYFCASSVATGRANTEAFFGQGTRLTVV.

The chain has TRBV10-3 and TRBJ2-1, with 7 bases aligning to TRBD2. Unmatched junction bases numbered 8, after V lost 4 bases and J lost 5 bases. Germline V gives CDR1 ENHRY, CDR2 SYGVKD. The CDR3 loop spans 15 amino acids. This CDR3 reads CAISVGASGDNEQFF. The DNA of the CDR3 is TGTGCCATCAGTGTTGGAGCGAGCGGGGACAATGAGCAGTTCTTC.

The chain employs TRBV19 and TRBJ1-1; TRBD1 matches at 7 bases. Looked up from germline, CDR1 is LNHDA and CDR2 is SQIVND (reference sequence). The length of the CDR3 is 14 residues. J gave up 1 base and V 7 bases, and 6 bases lay outside the gene matches. CDR3 protein: CASTFDRENTEAFF. DNA of the CDR3: TGTGCCAGTACCTTCGACAGGGAGAACACTGAAGCTTTCTTT.

V and J are TRBV23-1 and TRBJ2-4; 8 nucleotides agree with TRBD1. TRBV23-1 belongs to the ORF category, with a function that is uncertain. V shed 6 bases, J shed 4 bases, and the junction held 8 bases outside the gene matches. The CDR3 length is 15 residues. The CDR3 loop is CASSPGQGQKNIQYF. For the CDR3, the DNA is TGCGCCAGCAGCCCCGGACAGGGACAAAAAAACATTCAGTACTTC.

CDR3 DNA sequence: TGTGCCAGCAGCGCGCGCTTGGGGGCGAGGGGTGAAAAACTGTTTTTT. It specifies CASSARLGARGEKLFF. The genes are TRBV9 and TRBJ1-4; D perhaps matches TRBD1 (6 bases). CDR3 length: 16 amino acids. In germline, CDR1 is SGDLS, CDR2 YYNGEE. Trimming shortened V by 3 bases and J by 7 bases, and 19 bases separated the two germline ends.

This clone showed up just a few times. V and J are TRBV11-2 and TRBJ2-7, with 7 bases lining up with TRBD1. V lost 0 bases to trimming and J lost 2 bases; unmatched junction nucleotides: 16. The CDR3 is 19 amino acids. Germline V gene data show CDR1 as SGHAT and CDR2 as FQNNGV. The CDR3 bases are TGTGCCAGCAGCTTAGATAGCCGGCTCCTCCGGGACAGAGCCTACGAGCAGTACTTC. It codes for CASSLDSRLLRDRAYEQYF.

This clone showed up just once. CDR3 DNA: TGTGCCAGCTCACCACCCACAGGGGGCCCTGTCGGGGAGCTGTTTTTT. It encodes CASSPPTGGPVGELFF. The rearrangement joins TRBV18 to TRBJ2-2; 9 nucleotides align to TRBD1. CDR1 is KGHSH, CDR2 LQKENI, per germline. V lost 0 bases and J lost 7; bases outside the gene matches: 6. The CDR3 totals 16 residues.

This clone was recorded once. The J gene is TRBJ2-7, the V gene TRBV7-9, with D perhaps TRBD2 (6 bases). The CDR3 is made up of 14 amino acids. Germline lookup yields CDR1 SEHNR and CDR2 FQNEAQ (reference sequence). The V end was cut by 10 bases, the J end by 3 bases, with 19 bases between. The CDR3 protein is CATHGNGSSYEQYF. Written as DNA, the CDR3 is TGTGCCACGCACGGAAACGGGAGTAGCTACGAGCAGTACTTC.

This clone was counted only a few times. The chain recombines TRBV4-2 with TRBJ1-5, with D unclear. The V gene's germline CDR1 is LGHNA and CDR2 YNFKEQ. The CDR3 runs 15 residues. Trimming removed 0 bases from V and 1 base from J, with 7 bases in between. The CDR3 region has the DNA TGTGCCAGCAGCCAAGAACGTCGGAGCAATCAGCCCCAGCATTTT. This sequence encodes CASSQERRSNQPQHF.

This chain links TRBV7-8 with TRBJ2-1; 13 bases agree with TRBD2. Germline values: CDR1 SGHVS, CDR2 FQNEAQ. The J segment lost 0 bases and the V segment lost 0 bases, leaving 14 bases of the junction unmatched. The CDR3 extends over 22 amino acids. The DNA of the CDR3 is TGTGCCAGCAGCTTAGCGTCCCGAAGCGGACTAGCGGGAGTAAGCTCCTACAATGAGCAGTTCTTC. Translation gives CASSLASRSGLAGVSSYNEQFF.

The genes are TRBV24-1 and TRBJ1-2, with D perhaps TRBD1 (6 bases). Trimming took off 3 bases at V and 8 bases at J, with 21 bases between the two ends. Per the germline V gene, CDR1 is KGHDR and CDR2 is SFDVKD. The CDR3 runs to 16 residues. This chain's CDR3 is CATSDGTRDSYYGYTF. DNA for the CDR3: TGTGCCACCAGTGATGGGACACGCGACAGCTATTACGGCTACACCTTC.

This chain connects TRBV5-1 to TRBJ2-7; D not resolved. The V and J ends lost 3 bases and 1 base respectively, with 20 bases between them. Germline V CDR1 and CDR2: SGHRS, YFSETQ. This CDR3 is built from 17 residues. Here the CDR3 reads CASSWNTVGRRSYEQYF. The CDR3 nucleotides read TGCGCCAGCAGCTGGAATACGGTGGGCAGGCGTTCCTACGAGCAGTACTTC.

The chain joins TRBV28 to TRBJ1-2; a weak D match, TRBD1 (5 bases). CDR1 MDHEN and CDR2 SYDVKM come from the germline V gene. Deletions cut 5 bases from V and 6 bases from J, with 22 bases between. This CDR3 is built from 16 residues. DNA for the CDR3: TGTGCCAGCAGTCCCCCCGTGGGACTCCTCGAGCATGGCTACACCTTC. It codes for CASSPPVGLLEHGYTF.

V gene TRBV29-1 combines with J gene TRBJ2-1, with 8 nucleotides matching TRBD2. V lost 3 bases and J lost 5; bases outside the gene matches: 3. Germline assignment: CDR1 SQVTM and CDR2 ANQGSEA. This CDR3 is built from 13 residues. CDR3 nucleotide sequence: TGCAGCGTTGAGAACGGGAGGGACAATGAGCAGTTCTTC. Translation gives CSVENGRDNEQFF.